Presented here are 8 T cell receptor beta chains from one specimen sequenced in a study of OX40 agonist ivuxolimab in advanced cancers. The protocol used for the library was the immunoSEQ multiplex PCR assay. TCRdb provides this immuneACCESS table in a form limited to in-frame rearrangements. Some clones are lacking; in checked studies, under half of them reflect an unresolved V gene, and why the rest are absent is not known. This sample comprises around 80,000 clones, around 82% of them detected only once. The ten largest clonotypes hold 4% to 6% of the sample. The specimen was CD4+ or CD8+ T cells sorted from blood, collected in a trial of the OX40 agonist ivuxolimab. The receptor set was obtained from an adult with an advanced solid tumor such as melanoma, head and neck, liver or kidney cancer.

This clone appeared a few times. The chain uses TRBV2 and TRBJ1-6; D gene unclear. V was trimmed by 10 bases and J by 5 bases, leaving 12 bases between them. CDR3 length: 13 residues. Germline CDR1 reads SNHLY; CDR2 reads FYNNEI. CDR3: CATHSIDNSPLHF. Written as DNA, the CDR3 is TGTGCCACCCACAGTATCGATAATTCACCCCTCCACTTT.

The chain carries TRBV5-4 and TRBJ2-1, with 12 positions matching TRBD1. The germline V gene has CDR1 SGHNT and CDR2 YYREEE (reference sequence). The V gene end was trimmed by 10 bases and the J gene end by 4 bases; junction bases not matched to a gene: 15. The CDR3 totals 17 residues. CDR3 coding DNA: TGTGCCTCCGCCGGGACAGGGGGCGTTAGCGGTTACAATGAGCAGTTCTTC. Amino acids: CASAGTGGVSGYNEQFF.

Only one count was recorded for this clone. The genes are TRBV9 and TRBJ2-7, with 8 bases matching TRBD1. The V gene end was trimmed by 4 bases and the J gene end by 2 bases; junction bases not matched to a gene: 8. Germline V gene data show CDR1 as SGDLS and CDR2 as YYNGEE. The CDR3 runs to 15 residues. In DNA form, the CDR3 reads TGTGCCAGCAGCAAAACCGGGACAGGCCCCTACGAGCAGTACTTC. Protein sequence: CASSKTGTGPYEQYF.

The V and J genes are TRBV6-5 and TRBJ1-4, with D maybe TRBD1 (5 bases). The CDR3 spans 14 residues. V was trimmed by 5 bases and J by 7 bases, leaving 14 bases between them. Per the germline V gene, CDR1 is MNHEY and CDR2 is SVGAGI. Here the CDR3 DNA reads TGTGCCAGCAGTCTCTCCGGGACGGGTGAAAAACTGTTTTTT. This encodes CASSLSGTGEKLFF.

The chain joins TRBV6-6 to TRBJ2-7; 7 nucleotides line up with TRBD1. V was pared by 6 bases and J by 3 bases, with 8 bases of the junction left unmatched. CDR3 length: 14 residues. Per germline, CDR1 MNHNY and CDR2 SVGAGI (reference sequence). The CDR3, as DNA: TGTGCCAGCAGACAGACAGGGAACAACTACGAGCAGTACTTC. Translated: CASRQTGNNYEQYF.

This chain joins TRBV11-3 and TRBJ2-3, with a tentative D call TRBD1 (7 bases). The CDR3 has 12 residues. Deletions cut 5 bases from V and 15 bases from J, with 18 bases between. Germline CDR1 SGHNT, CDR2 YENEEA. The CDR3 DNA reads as TGTGCCAGCAGCCATCAGGGGGGCTACCCATATTTT. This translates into CASSHQGGYPYF.

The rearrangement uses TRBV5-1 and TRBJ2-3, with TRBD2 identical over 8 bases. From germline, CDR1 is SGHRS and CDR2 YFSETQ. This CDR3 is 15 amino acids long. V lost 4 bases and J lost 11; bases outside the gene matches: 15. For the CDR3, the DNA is TGCGCCAGCAGCCCGGGAGGGGGGCGGCAATCTGGGCAGTATTTT. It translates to CASSPGGGRQSGQYF.

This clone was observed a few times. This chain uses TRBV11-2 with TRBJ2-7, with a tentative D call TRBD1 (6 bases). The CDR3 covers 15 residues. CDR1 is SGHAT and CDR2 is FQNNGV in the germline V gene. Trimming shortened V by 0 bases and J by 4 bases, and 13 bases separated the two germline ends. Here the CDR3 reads CASSLDQVRGYEQYF. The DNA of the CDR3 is TGTGCCAGCAGCTTAGATCAGGTCAGGGGTTACGAGCAGTACTTC. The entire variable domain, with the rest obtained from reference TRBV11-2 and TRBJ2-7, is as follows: EAGVAQSPRYKIIEKRQSVAFWCNPISGHATLYWYQQILGQGPKLLIQFQNNGVVDDSQLPKDRFSAERLKGVDSTLKIQPAKLEDSAVYLCASSLDQVRGYEQYFGPGTRLTVT.